This TCR beta chain was documented in a study of naive and memory T cell subsets. The beta constant-region primer was an equimolar mix of two oligonucleotides covering TRBC1 and TRBC2. TCRdb re-called the UMI-ligation and nested PCR reads with MiXCR, one entry per CDR3 protein. The sample has tens of thousands of distinct CDR3 sequences; about 7% are singletons. The CDR3 contains 17 residues. CDR1 and CDR2 from the germline V gene are LNHNV and YYDKDF (reference sequence). The germline V and J ends were trimmed by 6 bases and 0 bases, with 18 bases remaining between them. The sample holds a few counts of this clonotype.

The sample was central memory CD4+ T cells from blood. The chain combines TRBV15 with TRBJ2-4; D gene unclear. This clonotype was obtained from a human donor in good health. Written as DNA, the CDR3 is TGTGCCACCAGAATCCACGGCCAGCCCCTAGCCAAAAACATTCAGTACTTC. Translating it yields CATRIHGQPLAKNIQYF.